At least ten counts were recorded for the clone carrying this T cell receptor (beta chain). Its antigen is undetermined. What was amplified from RNA transcripts were TCR beta CDR3 regions. The primer set for the first-round RT-PCR of the TCR CDR3 was HTBI. In TCRdb, the multiplex PCR reads were re-called with MiXCR into one record per CDR3 protein. The sample yields roughly 400,000 distinct CDR3 sequences, roughly an eighth seen once. Germline trimming cut 3 bases from V and 2 bases from J; bases unmatched to any gene: 1. Germline CDR1 is KGHDR and CDR2 is SFDVKD. This CDR3 region has 17 residues. The data were taken from a study of T cells in Graves' hyperthyroidism and ophthalmopathy. Findings and caveats of the study: Median prediction lead before ophthalmopathy onset was around 7 months with the model. Among thyroid clonotypes expanded above 0.001, most also appeared in blood.

The sequence came from a man over 45 with Graves' ophthalmopathy. J is TRBJ2-1 and V is TRBV24-1; 15 bases map to TRBD2. Sequenced material: blood. This CDR3 is CATSDGLAGGTYNEQFF. CDR3 DNA sequence: TGTGCCACCAGTGATGGACTAGCGGGAGGGACCTACAATGAGCAGTTCTTC.